This T cell receptor beta chain emerged from a study of blood T cell repertoires in COVID-19. Study as a whole: Acute-phase and convalescent COVID-19 samples originated in the United States, Italy and Spain. Sources were T cells, B-cell-depleted T cells, or PBMCs; the material itself was cDNA or gDNA.

Authors' analysis steps: Amplification of reference gene primers was used by the study to estimate nucleated cell counts. TCRdb's table, derived via immunoSEQ multiplex PCR, lists solely in-frame clones and lacks some. The V and J calls and clone size were taken over from that table, and D and trimming were inferred from the DNA. The table has hundreds of thousands of clones, 83% seen once. Input material: peripheral blood. This clonotype originated in a woman between 45 and 65 years old with acute or convalescent COVID-19.

The CDR3 reads CASSPGAGAEAFF. CDR3 DNA: TGTGCCAGCTCACCAGGCGCCGGGGCTGAAGCTTTCTTT. The rearrangement links TRBV18 to TRBJ1-1; D ambiguous. This CDR3 comprises 13 residues. The V gene lost 2 bases and the J gene lost 6 bases, with 10 bases spanning the gap. Germline V CDR1 and CDR2: KGHSH, LQKENI.